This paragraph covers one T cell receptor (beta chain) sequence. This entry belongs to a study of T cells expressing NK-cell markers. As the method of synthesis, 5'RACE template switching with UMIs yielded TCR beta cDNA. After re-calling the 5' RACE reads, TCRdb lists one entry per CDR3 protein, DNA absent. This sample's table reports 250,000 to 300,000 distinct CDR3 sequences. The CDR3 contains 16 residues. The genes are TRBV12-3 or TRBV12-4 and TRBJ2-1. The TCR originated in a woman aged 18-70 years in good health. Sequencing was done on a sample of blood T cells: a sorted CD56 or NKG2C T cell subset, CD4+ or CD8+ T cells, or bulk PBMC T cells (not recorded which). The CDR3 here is CASSLVRNPFYNEQFF.